The following is a TCR beta chain sequence with its context. Its antigen is as yet unknown. CD45RO-negative, CCR7-positively selected cells formed the naive CD8 fraction, excluding terminally differentiated effector memory CD45RA+ cells. The sample comes from a study of shared clonotypes between healthy human individuals. Study outcomes and limitations: The authors expected sequencing depth to affect clonotype sharing among donors.

This CDR3 has 17 amino acids. Under the authors' procedure: ImmunoSEQ supplied junction-only sequences lacking quality scores, so filtering was different. Generated by immunoSEQ multiplex PCR, the TCRdb table keeps only in-frame clones and is missing some. V, J and clone size reflect that table, while D and trimming were determined from the DNA. The sample records about 2.2 million clones, around 93% being singletons. Sequenced: naive CD8+ T cells from PBMCs. The sequence was obtained from a man younger than 35 in good health. Some clones in this sample may be carry-over from other donors' samples. The rearrangement links TRBV1 to TRBJ1-1; TRBD1 is taken as the D call from the table, unchecked against the DNA. TRBV1 is a pseudogene locus. The CDR3 region has the DNA TGCACCAGCAGCCAAGATGAAGGGACAGGGTCGAACACTGAAGCTTTCTTT. Its translation is CTSSQDEGTGSNTEAFF.